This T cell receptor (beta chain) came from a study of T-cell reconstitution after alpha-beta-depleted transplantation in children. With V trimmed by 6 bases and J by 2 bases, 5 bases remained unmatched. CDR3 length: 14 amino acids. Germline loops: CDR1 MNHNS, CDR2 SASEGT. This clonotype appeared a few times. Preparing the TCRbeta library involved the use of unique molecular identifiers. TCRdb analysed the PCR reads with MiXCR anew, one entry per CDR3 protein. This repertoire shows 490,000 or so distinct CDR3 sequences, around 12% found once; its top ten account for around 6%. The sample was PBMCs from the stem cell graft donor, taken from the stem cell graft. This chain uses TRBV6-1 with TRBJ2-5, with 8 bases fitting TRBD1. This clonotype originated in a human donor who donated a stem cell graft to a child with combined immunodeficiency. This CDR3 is CASRSNRGQETQYF. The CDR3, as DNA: TGTGCCAGCAGATCTAACAGGGGGCAAGAGACCCAGTACTTC.